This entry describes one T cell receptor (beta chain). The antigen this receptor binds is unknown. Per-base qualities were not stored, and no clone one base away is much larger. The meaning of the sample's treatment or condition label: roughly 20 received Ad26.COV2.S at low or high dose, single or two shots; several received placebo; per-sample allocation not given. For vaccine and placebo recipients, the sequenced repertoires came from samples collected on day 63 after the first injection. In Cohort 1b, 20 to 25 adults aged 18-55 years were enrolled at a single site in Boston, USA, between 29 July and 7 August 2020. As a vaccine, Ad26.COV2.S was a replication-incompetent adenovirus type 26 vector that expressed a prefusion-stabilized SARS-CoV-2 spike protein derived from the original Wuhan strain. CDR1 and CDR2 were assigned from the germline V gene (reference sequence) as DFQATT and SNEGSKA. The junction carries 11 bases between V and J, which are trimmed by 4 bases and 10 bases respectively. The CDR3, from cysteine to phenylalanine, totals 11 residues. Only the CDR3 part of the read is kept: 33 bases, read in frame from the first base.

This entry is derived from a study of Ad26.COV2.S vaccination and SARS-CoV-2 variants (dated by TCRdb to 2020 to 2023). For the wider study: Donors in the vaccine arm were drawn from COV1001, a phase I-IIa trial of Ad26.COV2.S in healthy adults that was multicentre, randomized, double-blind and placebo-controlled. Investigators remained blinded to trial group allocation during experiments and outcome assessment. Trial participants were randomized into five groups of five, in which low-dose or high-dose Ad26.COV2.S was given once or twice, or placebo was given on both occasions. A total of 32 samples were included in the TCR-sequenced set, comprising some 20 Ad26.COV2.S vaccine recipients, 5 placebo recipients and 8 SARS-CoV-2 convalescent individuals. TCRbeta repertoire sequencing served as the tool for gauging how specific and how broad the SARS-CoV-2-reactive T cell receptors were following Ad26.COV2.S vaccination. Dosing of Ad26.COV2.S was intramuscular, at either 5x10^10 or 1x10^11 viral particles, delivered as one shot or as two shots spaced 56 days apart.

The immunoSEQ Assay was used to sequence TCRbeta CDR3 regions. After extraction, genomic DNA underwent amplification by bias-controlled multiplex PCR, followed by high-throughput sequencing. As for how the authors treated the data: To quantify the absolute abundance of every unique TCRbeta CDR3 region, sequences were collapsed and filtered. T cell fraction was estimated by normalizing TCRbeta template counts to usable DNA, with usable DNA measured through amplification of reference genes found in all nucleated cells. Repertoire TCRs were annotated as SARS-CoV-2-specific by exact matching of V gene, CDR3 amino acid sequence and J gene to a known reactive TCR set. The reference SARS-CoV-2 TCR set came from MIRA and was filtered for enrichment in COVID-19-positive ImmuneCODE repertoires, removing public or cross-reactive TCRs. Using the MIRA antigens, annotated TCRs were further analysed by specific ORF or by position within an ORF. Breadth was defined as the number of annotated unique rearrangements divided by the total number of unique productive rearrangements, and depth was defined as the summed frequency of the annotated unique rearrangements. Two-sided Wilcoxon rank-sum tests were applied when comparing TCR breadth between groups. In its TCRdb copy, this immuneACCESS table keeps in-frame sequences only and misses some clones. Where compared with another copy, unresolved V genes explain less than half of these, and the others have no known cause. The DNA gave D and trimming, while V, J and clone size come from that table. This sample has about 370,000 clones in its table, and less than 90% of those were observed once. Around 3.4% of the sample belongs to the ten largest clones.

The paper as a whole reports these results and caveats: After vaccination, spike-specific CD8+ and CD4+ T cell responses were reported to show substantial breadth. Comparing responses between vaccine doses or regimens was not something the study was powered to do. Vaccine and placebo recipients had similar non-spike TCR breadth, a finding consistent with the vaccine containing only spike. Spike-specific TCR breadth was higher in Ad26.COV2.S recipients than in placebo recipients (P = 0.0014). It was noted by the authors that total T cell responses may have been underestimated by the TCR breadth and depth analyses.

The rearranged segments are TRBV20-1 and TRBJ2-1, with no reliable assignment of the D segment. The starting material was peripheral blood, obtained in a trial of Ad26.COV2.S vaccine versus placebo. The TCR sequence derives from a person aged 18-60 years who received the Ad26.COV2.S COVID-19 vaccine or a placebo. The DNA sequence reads TGCAGTGCTACCCTGGTGGGCGAGCAGTTCTTC. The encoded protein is CSATLVGEQFF.